This T cell receptor beta chain was obtained from a study of CD8+ T cells in alopecia areata. Study-wide background: Treated patients took oral tofacitinib at 5 to 10 mg twice daily. Study results and caveats: Scalp repertoires also include resident alphabeta T cells from normal skin. Scalp and blood retained many expanded lesional clones during tofacitinib.

It was cDNA, reverse transcribed from extracted RNA, that served as the sequencing template. The repertoire was sequenced with immunoSEQ multiplex PCR; TCRdb's copy has only in-frame clones and lacks some. The sample shows approximately 210,000 clones, 40% to 55% of them seen only once. Trimming removed 3 bases from V and 1 base from J, with 9 bases in between. CDR3 length: 13 residues. Germline CDR1 GTSNPN, CDR2 SVGIG (reference sequence). This clone was found once. Its cognate antigen is unknown. Treatment here: oral pan-JAK inhibitor, 5-10 mg twice daily. Individuals with alopecia areata gave both lesional scalp punch biopsies and peripheral blood for collection.

V is TRBV30 and J is TRBJ1-1, with D perhaps TRBD1 (6 bases). The TCR sequence derives from a human donor with alopecia areata. The sample was CD4+ T cells sorted from blood, taken between weeks 36 and 40, from a patient treated with tofacitinib. CDR3 coding DNA: TGTGCCTGGAGCGGACAGTGGAACACTGAAGCTTTCTTT. This gives the protein CAWSGQWNTEAFF.